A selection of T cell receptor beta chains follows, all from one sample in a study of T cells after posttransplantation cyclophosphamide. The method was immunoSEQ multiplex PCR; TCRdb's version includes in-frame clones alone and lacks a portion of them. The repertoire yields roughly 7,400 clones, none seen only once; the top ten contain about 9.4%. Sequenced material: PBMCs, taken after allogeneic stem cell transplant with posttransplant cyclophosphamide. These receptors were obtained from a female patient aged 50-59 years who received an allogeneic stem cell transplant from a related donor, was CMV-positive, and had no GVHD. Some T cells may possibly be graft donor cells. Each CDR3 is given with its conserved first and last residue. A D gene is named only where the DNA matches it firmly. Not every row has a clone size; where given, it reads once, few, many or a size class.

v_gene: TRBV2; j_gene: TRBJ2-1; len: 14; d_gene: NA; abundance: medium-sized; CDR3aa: CASSELSGYNEQFF; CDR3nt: TGTGCCAGCAGTGAATTAAGCGGTTACAATGAGCAGTTCTTC
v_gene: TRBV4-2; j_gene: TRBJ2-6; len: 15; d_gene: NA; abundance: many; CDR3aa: CASSPRVSGANVLTF; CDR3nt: TGTGCCAGCAGCCCCAGGGTATCAGGGGCCAACGTCCTGACTTTC
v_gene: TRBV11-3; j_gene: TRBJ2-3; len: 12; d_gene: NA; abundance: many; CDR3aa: CASSIDRDTQYF; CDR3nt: TGTGCCAGCAGCATAGACAGAGATACGCAGTATTTT
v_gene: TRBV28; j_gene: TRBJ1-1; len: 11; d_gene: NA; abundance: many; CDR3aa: CASSFITEAFF; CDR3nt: TGTGCCAGCAGTTTCATCACTGAAGCTTTCTTT
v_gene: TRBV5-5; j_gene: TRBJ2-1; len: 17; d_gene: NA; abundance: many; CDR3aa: CASRGGAGKSSYNEQFF; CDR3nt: TGTGCCAGCAGGGGCGGGGCGGGGAAGAGCTCCTACAATGAGCAGTTCTTC
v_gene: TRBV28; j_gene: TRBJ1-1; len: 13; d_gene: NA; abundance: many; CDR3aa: CASGGGAGTEAFF; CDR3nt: TGTGCCAGCGGAGGGGGGGCGGGCACTGAAGCTTTCTTT
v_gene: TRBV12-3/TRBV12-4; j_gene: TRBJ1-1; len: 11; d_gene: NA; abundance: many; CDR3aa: CASSFSGRAFF; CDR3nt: TGTGCCAGCAGTTTTTCAGGGCGGGCTTTCTTT
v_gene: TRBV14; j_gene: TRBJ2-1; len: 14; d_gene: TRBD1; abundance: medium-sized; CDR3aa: CASSSKDRGNEQFF; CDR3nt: TGTGCCAGCAGCAGTAAGGACAGGGGCAATGAGCAGTTCTTC
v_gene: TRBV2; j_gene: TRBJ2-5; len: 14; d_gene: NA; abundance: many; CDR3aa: CASSRGAGQETQYF; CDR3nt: TGTGCCAGCAGCAGGGGGGCGGGGCAAGAGACCCAGTACTTC
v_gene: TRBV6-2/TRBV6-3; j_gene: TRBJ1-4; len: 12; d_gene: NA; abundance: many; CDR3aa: CASSPQGEKLFF; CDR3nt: TGTGCCAGCAGTCCTCAGGGGGAAAAACTGTTTTTT
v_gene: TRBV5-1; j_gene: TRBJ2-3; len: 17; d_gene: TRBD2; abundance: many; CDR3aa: CASSSTSGRVSTDTQYF; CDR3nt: TGCGCCAGCAGCTCCACTAGCGGGAGGGTGAGCACAGATACGCAGTATTTT
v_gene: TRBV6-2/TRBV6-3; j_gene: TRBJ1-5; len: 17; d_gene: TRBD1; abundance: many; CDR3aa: CASSYIGSGQGNQPQHF; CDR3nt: TGTGCCAGCAGTTACATAGGTTCCGGACAGGGAAATCAGCCCCAGCATTTT
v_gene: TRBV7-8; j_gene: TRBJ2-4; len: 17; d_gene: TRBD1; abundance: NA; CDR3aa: CASSLGQGILAKNIQYF; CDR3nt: TGTGCCAGCAGCTTGGGACAGGGAATCCTAGCCAAAAACATTCAGTACTTC
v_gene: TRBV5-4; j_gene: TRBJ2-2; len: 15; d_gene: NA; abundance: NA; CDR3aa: CASTRQTANTGELFF; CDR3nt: TGTGCCAGCACCAGACAGACCGCGAACACCGGGGAGCTGTTTTTT
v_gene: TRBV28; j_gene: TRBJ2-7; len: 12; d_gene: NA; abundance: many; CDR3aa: CASSSIGLEQYF; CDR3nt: TGTGCCAGCAGTTCCATTGGGCTCGAGCAGTACTTC
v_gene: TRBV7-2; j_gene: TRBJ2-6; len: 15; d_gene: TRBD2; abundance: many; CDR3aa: CASLASGSGANVLTF; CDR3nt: TGTGCCAGCCTAGCAAGCGGGAGTGGGGCCAACGTCCTGACTTTC
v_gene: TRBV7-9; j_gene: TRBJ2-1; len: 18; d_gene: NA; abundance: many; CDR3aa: CASRLAGEGQIFGNEQFF; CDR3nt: TGTGCAAGTCGCTTAGCGGGTGAAGGACAGATCTTTGGTAATGAGCAGTTCTTC